This T cell receptor beta chain stems from a study of cytomegalovirus exposure and HLA in healthy donors. Across the study: An early data release held around 80 million unique TCRs from HLA-typed donors.

The study ran its PCR with 60 Vbeta and 13 Jbeta primers. Profiled with immunoSEQ multiplex PCR; TCRdb holds only in-frame clones, not every one. This listing includes tens of thousands of clones. The CDR3 is made up of 16 amino acids. V dropped 1 base and J dropped 0; count of bases not matched to a gene: 5. Germline lookup yields CDR1 SEHNR and CDR2 FQNEAQ (reference sequence). Study-wide points: Cytomegalovirus-associated status was assigned to fewer than 200 TCR beta chains. Being indistinguishable, some V segments were excluded, TRBV6-2 and TRBV6-3 among them.

Turning to this clone: Its antigen is undetermined.

The receptor was derived from a woman between 40 and 50 years old in good health and CMV-seronegative. The specimen sequenced was PBMCs. The J gene is TRBJ2-7, the V gene TRBV7-9; TRBD1 matches 8 bases. CDR3: CASSLGQGALSYEQYF. The CDR3 nucleotides read TGTGCCAGCAGCTTAGGTCAGGGGGCACTCTCCTACGAGCAGTACTTC. Based on the CDR3 plus reference TRBV7-9 and TRBJ2-7, the full variable domain is DTGVSQNPRHKITKRGQNVTFRCDPISEHNRLYWYRQTLGQGPEFLTYFQNEAQLEKSRLLSDRFSAERPKGSFSTLEIQRTEQGDSAMYLCASSLGQGALSYEQYFGPGTRLTVT.